This T cell receptor beta chain was obtained from a study of cytomegalovirus exposure and HLA in healthy donors. Primers for the PCR totalled 60 Vbeta and 13 Jbeta. This table comes from immunoSEQ multiplex PCR, and its TCRdb copy is limited to in-frame clones, with some not included. The sample lists roughly 100,000 clones, 83% occurring once. Trimming cost V 0 bases and J 2 bases; bases outside gene matches: 9. This CDR3 contains 17 residues. Looked up from germline, CDR1 is MGHRA and CDR2 is YSYEKL. Specimen: PBMCs. The rearrangement uses TRBV4-1 and TRBJ2-7, with 8 bases fitting TRBD1. The clonotype originates from a man aged 18 to 30 in good health and CMV-seronegative. The CDR3 bases are TGCGCCAGCAGCCAAGATCTCCCGGACAGGGACCCCTACGAGCAGTACTTC. This gives the protein CASSQDLPDRDPYEQYF.